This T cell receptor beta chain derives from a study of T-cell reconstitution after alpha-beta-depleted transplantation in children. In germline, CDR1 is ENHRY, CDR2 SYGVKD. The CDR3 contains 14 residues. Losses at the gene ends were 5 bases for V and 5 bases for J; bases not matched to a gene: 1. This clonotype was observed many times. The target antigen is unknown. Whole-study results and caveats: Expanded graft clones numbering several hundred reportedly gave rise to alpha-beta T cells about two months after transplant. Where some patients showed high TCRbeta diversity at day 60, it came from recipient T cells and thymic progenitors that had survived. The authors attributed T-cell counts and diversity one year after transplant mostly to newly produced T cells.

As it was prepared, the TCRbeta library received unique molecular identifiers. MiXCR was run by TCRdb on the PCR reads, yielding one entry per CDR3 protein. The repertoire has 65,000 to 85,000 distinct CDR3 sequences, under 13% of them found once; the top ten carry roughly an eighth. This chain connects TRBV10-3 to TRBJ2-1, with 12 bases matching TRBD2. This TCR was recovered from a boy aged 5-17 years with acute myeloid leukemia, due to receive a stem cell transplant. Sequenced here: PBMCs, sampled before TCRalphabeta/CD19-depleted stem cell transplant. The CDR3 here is CAISRLAGDNEQFF. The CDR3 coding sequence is TGTGCCATCAGTAGACTAGCGGGGGACAATGAGCAGTTCTTC.